This TCR beta chain was observed in a study of radiotherapy plus CTLA-4 blockade in lung cancer. Study at large: Objective responses were seen in about a sixth of patients, disease control in about 33%. The study's findings and limits: Reports identified early blood T cell clone dynamics, with interferon-beta, as the best response predictor. After treatment with radiotherapy plus ipilimumab, TCR clones that came from the tumor expanded in blood.

Germline V gene sequence: CDR1 SQVTM, CDR2 ANQGSEA. This CDR3 has 14 residues. The J segment lost 4 bases and the V segment lost 6 bases, leaving 10 bases of the junction unmatched. Those patients who had chemo-refractory metastatic non-small-cell lung cancer were given focal radiation along with CTLA-4 blockade through ipilimumab. As to this clone: Antigen: not known.

Sequencing used immunoSEQ multiplex PCR; TCRdb keeps in-frame clones, though not all of them. The sample contains 55,000 to 80,000 clones, around nine tenths of which appear only once. This TCR was sampled from a human donor with non-small cell lung cancer that progressed on radiotherapy plus ipilimumab. The starting material was peripheral blood, obtained from a patient treated with radiotherapy plus ipilimumab. The chain combines TRBV29-1 with TRBJ2-3; 7 bases align to TRBD2. The CDR3 loop reads CSVLGGRDADTQYF. CDR3 DNA sequence: TGCAGCGTCCTGGGGGGGAGGGATGCAGATACGCAGTATTTT.